The rows below give T cell receptor beta chains drawn from one sample of a study of blood T cell repertoires in COVID-19. TCRdb's copy holds only in-frame clones and misses some; the assay was immunoSEQ multiplex PCR. The data contain approximately 98,000 clones, more than 75% of them singletons. The sequenced material came from peripheral blood. All receptors come from a man older than 75 with acute or convalescent COVID-19. Both conserved end residues are part of each CDR3. A D gene is named only where the DNA matches it firmly. Clone size is given for some rows only: seen once, a few or many times, or a class if the clone is expanded.

NA	TRBJ2-7	TRBD1	TRBV5-4	TGTGCCAGCAGCTCGGACAGGGTGTCCTACGAGCAGTACTTC	CASSSDRVSYEQYF
NA	TRBJ2-6	TRBD1	TRBV9	TGTGCCAGCAGCGTAGGGCAGGGGGTCGGAAAAAACTCTGGGGCCAACGTCCTGACTTTC	CASSVGQGVGKNSGANVLTF
NA	TRBJ2-7	NA	TRBV7-8	TGTGCCAGCAGCCAATCGTCCTACGAGCAGTACTTC	CASSQSSYEQYF
NA	TRBJ1-5	NA	TRBV6-5	TGTGCCAGCAGCGGACAGAATCAGCCCCAGCATTTT	CASSGQNQPQHF
NA	TRBJ2-7	TRBD1	TRBV29-1	TGCAGCGTTGCCGACAGGGCCGCTAACTCCTACGAGCAGTACTTC	CSVADRAANSYEQYF
few	TRBJ1-1	NA	TRBV6-5	TGTGCCAGCAGCAAGGGGATGAACACTGAAGCTTTCTTT	CASSKGMNTEAFF
NA	TRBJ1-2	NA	TRBV28	TGTGCCAGCAGTCCAGGGGCCCAAAACTATGGCTACACCTTC	CASSPGAQNYGYTF
NA	TRBJ1-5	TRBD1	TRBV6-5	TGTGCCAGCAGTAGACAGGGGAGGGAAAATCAGCCCCAGCATTTT	CASSRQGRENQPQHF
NA	TRBJ2-1	TRBD1	TRBV15	TGTGCCACCAGCAGAAGACAGGGGGGAATATTGGATGAGCAGTTCTTC	CATSRRQGGILDEQFF
NA	TRBJ2-5	NA	TRBV5-1	TGCGCCAGCAGCTCGTACTCAGGGATGGAGGAGACCCAGTACTTC	CASSSYSGMEETQYF
few	TRBJ2-3	TRBD2	TRBV6-4	TGTGCCAGCAGTGCAGCGGGGGGGAGAGATACGCAGTATTTT	CASSAAGGRDTQYF
medium-sized	TRBJ1-2	TRBD1	TRBV9	TGTGCCAGCAGCCCTCGGGACAGTGCTCACTATGGCTACACCTTC	CASSPRDSAHYGYTF
NA	TRBJ2-7	TRBD1	TRBV19	TGTGCCAGTAGTCGGAACAGGGGTCACGAGCAGTACTTC	CASSRNRGHEQYF
NA	TRBJ2-1	TRBD2	TRBV7-8	TGTGCCAGCAGCTTCGGGCTAGCGGGGGATTTCTTC	CASSFGLAGDFF
NA	TRBJ1-2	TRBD1	TRBV27	TGTGCCAGCAGTTTATTAGGGGACAGACGAGACTATGGCTACACCTTC	CASSLLGDRRDYGYTF
NA	TRBJ1-2	TRBD1	TRBV28	TGTGCCAGCAAACTCCAGGGGGCGCGGGGCTATGGCTACACCTTC	CASKLQGARGYGYTF
NA	TRBJ2-2	TRBD2	TRBV13	TGTGCCAGCAGCCACTCTCCGGGACTAGCTCTTCCCGGGGAGCTGTTTTTT	CASSHSPGLALPGELFF